The T cell receptor beta chain under discussion was sequenced for a study of blood T cell repertoires in COVID-19. About the study: Whether acute or convalescent, the COVID-19 samples came from the United States, Italy and Spain. From T cells, B-cell-depleted T cells, or PBMCs came the material, which was cDNA or gDNA.

V was clipped by 3 bases and J by 3 bases, with 11 bases between them. Germline values: CDR1 SGHTA, CDR2 FQGTGA. This CDR3 region has 14 residues. As processed by the authors: How many nucleated cells were present was estimated from reference gene primer amplification. Generated by immunoSEQ multiplex PCR, the TCRdb table keeps only in-frame clones and is missing some. D and trimming come from the DNA, and the V and J calls and clone size come from that table. The sample includes about 62,000 clones, approximately 90% of them seen just once. Sequencing input: peripheral blood. The chain is built from TRBV7-3 and TRBJ1-2, with D uncertain. The TCR comes from an elderly woman with acute or convalescent COVID-19. Here the CDR3 DNA reads TGTGCCAGCAGCTTTGCGGCCGGGGACTATGGCTACACCTTC. Translation gives CASSFAAGDYGYTF.